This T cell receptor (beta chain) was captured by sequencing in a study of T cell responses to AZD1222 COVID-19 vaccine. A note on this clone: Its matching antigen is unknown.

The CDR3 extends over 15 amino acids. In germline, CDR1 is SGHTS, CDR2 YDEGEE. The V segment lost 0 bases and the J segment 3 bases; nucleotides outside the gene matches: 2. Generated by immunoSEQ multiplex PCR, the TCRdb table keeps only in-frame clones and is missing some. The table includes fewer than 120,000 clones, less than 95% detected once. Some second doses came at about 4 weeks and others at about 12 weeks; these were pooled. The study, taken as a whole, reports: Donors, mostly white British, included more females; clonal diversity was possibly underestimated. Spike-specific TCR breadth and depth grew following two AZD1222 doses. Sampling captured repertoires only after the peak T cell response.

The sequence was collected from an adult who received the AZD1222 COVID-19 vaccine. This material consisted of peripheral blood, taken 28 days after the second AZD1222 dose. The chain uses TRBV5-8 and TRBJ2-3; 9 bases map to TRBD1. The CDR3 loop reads CASSLAGTGTDTQYF. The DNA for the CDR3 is TGTGCCAGCAGCTTGGCTGGGACAGGGACAGATACGCAGTATTTT.